Described below is a single TCR beta chain sequence and its context. One base away lies a much larger clone, so this may be a sequencing read error. The record originates from a study of type 1 regulatory T cells. For the study at large: This in vitro CD4 product, T-allo10, is enriched for Tr1 cells and alloantigen-specific.

The germline V gene has CDR1 MGHDK and CDR2 SYGVNS. The CDR3 loop spans 12 amino acids. MiXCR, applied by TCRdb to the reads, yields one record per CDR3 protein. The sample consists of approximately 19,000 distinct CDR3 sequences, about a tenth of them appearing once. This TCR was sampled from a human donor in good health. V usage is TRBV25-1 and J usage is TRBJ1-2; D unresolved. The sample consisted of CD4+ T cells, either the whole sample or a sorted fraction (not recorded which). The CDR3 region is CANSGSDYGYTF. The CDR3 nucleotides read TGTGCCAACAGTGGGTCTGACTATGGCTACACCTTC.